What follows are 24 T cell receptor beta chains derived from one specimen sequenced in a study of blood T cell repertoires in COVID-19. Clones were read by immunoSEQ multiplex PCR, and TCRdb kept only the in-frame ones, dropping some. The sample holds a few hundred thousand clones, approximately 81% seen once. What was sequenced was PBMCs or T cells enriched from blood (not recorded which). The source is a woman aged 50 to 60 who had recovered from COVID-19.

J is TRBJ2-3 and V is TRBV4-3, with 7 bases lining up with TRBD1. This CDR3 is 14 amino acids long. The trim removed 0 bases at V and 7 bases at J, leaving 4 bases unmatched. CDR1 LGHNA and CDR2 YSLEER come from the germline V gene. The CDR3 nucleotides are TGCGCCAGCAGCCAAGATCTGGGACAGAATACGCAGTATTTT. It codes for CASSQDLGQNTQYF.

The V and J genes are TRBV25-1 and TRBJ2-7, with D possibly matching TRBD1 (6 bases). Germline CDR1 and CDR2: MGHDK and SYGVNS. V dropped 6 bases and J dropped 2 bases, with 11 bases sitting between them. The CDR3 is made up of 13 amino acids. The chain's CDR3 is CASRGGPTYEQYF. In DNA form, the CDR3 reads TGTGCCAGCAGAGGGGGTCCGACCTACGAGCAGTACTTC.

The V and J genes are TRBV1 and TRBJ2-1; the table calls TRBD2, which could not be checked here. TRBV1 is assigned pseudogene status. This CDR3 contains 16 residues. The CDR3 sequence is CTSSQNPRTPYNEQFF. Written as DNA, the CDR3 is TGCACCAGCAGCCAAAATCCTCGGACTCCCTACAATGAGCAGTTCTTC.

The V and J genes are TRBV7-3 and TRBJ2-5; no firm D call. Per the germline V gene, CDR1 is SGHTA and CDR2 is FQGTGA. CDR3 length: 13 residues. V lost 5 bases, J lost 1 base, and 8 bases lay in between. CDR3 DNA: TGTGCCAGCAGCCCAGGAATCCAAGAGACCCAGTACTTC. This gives the protein CASSPGIQETQYF.

V gene TRBV5-4 combines with J gene TRBJ2-7; 7 nucleotides agree with TRBD1. Germline values: CDR1 SGHNT, CDR2 YYREEE (reference sequence). V shed 1 base and J 4 bases; nucleotides not matched to a gene: 2. CDR3 length equals 13 residues. The CDR3: CASSLNRGYEQYF. The CDR3 nucleotides are TGTGCCAGCAGCTTGAACAGGGGTTACGAGCAGTACTTC.

The table lists this clone with a count of one. The J gene is TRBJ1-1, the V gene TRBV30, with a tentative D call TRBD1 (6 bases). V lost 2 bases, J lost 4 bases, and 17 bases lay in between. The CDR3 has 15 residues. Germline CDR1 reads GTSNPN; CDR2 reads SVGIG (reference sequence). CDR3: CAWSSRTGLATEAFF. DNA of the CDR3: TGTGCCTGGAGTTCCAGAACAGGGTTGGCCACTGAAGCTTTCTTT.

The CDR3 coding sequence is TGTGCCAGCAGTTTATTGGGACAGGGGGCCTCGTACGAGCAGTACTTC. Residues: CASSLLGQGASYEQYF. V usage is TRBV28 and J usage is TRBJ2-7, with 12 nucleotides matching TRBD1. Trimming removed 1 base from V and 4 bases from J; junction bases left unmatched: 5. Looked up from germline, CDR1 is MDHEN and CDR2 is SYDVKM. The CDR3 spans 16 residues.

V and J are TRBV3-1 (or the pseudogene TRBV3-2) and TRBJ1-1, with D tentatively TRBD1 (5 bases). CDR1 is LGHDT and CDR2 is YNNKEL in the germline V gene (reference sequence). The CDR3 is 13 residues long. V was trimmed by 3 bases and J by 4 bases, leaving 9 bases between them. The CDR3 nucleotides are TGTGCCAGCAGCCACAGGGAAGTCACTGAAGCTTTCTTT. Protein sequence: CASSHREVTEAFF.

The chain uses TRBV20-1 and TRBJ2-1; TRBD2 matches 7 bases. The CDR3 runs to 15 residues. Germline CDR1 DFQATT, CDR2 SNEGSKA (reference sequence). V shed 3 bases, J shed 9 bases, and the junction held 14 bases outside the gene matches. In nucleotides, the CDR3 is TGCAGTGCTAGTCGAGGACTAGGTCCGGCGAGTGAGCAGTTCTTC. Encoded protein: CSASRGLGPASEQFF.

The chain carries TRBV6-5 and TRBJ1-2; 7 nucleotides agree with TRBD1. Germline V CDR1 and CDR2: MNHEY, SVGAGI. Unmatched junction bases numbered 9, after V lost 5 bases and J lost 3 bases. The CDR3 covers 15 residues. The CDR3, as DNA: TGTGCCAGCAGTCAATTACAGGGGTCTGACTATGGCTACACCTTC. Protein product: CASSQLQGSDYGYTF.

This chain uses TRBV15 with TRBJ2-1, with D perhaps TRBD1 (6 bases). The V end was cut by 0 bases, the J end by 6 bases, with 18 bases between. CDR1 is LNHNV, CDR2 YYDKDF, per germline (reference sequence). The CDR3 length is 17 residues. The CDR3 sequence is CATSRDSRGSPANEQFF. In DNA form, the CDR3 reads TGTGCCACCAGCAGAGATTCCAGGGGAAGCCCGGCCAATGAGCAGTTCTTC. The full variable domain, completed using reference TRBV15 and TRBJ2-1, is DAMVIQNPRYQVTQFGKPVTLSCSQTLNHNVMYWYQQKSSQAPKLLFHYYDKDFNNEADTPDNFQSRRPNTSFCFLDIRSPGLGDTAMYLCATSRDSRGSPANEQFFGPGTRLTVL.

The chain joins TRBV5-1 to TRBJ1-2; D is ambiguous. Trimming shortened V by 4 bases and J by 2 bases, and 15 bases separated the two germline ends. This CDR3 contains 15 residues. Germline loops: CDR1 SGHRS, CDR2 YFSETQ. CDR3 DNA sequence: TGCGCCAGCAGCCCCGGGGTGGGGTCCAACTATGGCTACACCTTC. Residues: CASSPGVGSNYGYTF.

The chain uses TRBV2 and TRBJ1-5, with 7 bases identical to TRBD1. CDR1 SNHLY and CDR2 FYNNEI come from the germline V gene. Trimming removed 4 bases from V and 5 bases from J; junction bases left unmatched: 20. The CDR3 sequence is 19 residues long. For the CDR3, the DNA is TGTGCCAGCAGTGGTCCCACGAAACAGGGGAGATTTGCCGATCAGCCCCAGCATTTT. This codes for CASSGPTKQGRFADQPQHF.

This chain uses TRBV7-2 with TRBJ1-4; 9 bases map to TRBD1. There are 15 residues in the CDR3. Germline lookup yields CDR1 SGHTA and CDR2 FQGNSA. V shed 1 base, J shed 8 bases, and the junction held 5 bases outside the gene matches. The CDR3 DNA sequence: TGTGCCAGCAGCTTAGGGGGACAGGGCAGGGAAAAACTGTTTTTT. Protein: CASSLGGQGREKLFF. The variable domain in full, completed from reference TRBV7-2 and TRBJ1-4, reads GAGVSQSPSNKVTEKGKDVELRCDPISGHTALYWYRQSLGQGLEFLIYFQGNSAPDKSGLPSDRFSAERTGGSVSTLTIQRTQQEDSAVYLCASSLGGQGREKLFFGSGTQLSVL.

This chain uses TRBV18 with TRBJ1-1; weak D call: TRBD1 (6 bases). The CDR3 consists of 17 residues. The V gene lost 1 base and the J gene lost 2 bases, with 17 bases spanning the gap. Germline CDR1 reads KGHSH; CDR2 reads LQKENI. In DNA form, the CDR3 reads TGTGCCAGCTCACCACGACGGGATTGGGACACTAACACTGAAGCTTTCTTT. It is translated as CASSPRRDWDTNTEAFF.

The rearrangement uses TRBV6-4 and TRBJ1-1, with D maybe TRBD1 (5 bases). The CDR3 consists of 13 residues. Germline V gene data show CDR1 as MRHNA and CDR2 as SNTAGT. V lost 6 bases, J lost 2 bases, and 10 bases lay in between. This chain's CDR3 is CASSVQGNTEAFF. The DNA for the CDR3 is TGTGCCAGCAGCGTCCAGGGAAACACTGAAGCTTTCTTT.

The chain carries TRBV7-2 and TRBJ2-3, with 13 nucleotides matching TRBD2. The V gene's germline CDR1 is SGHTA and CDR2 FQGNSA. V lost 0 bases to trimming and J lost 0 bases; unmatched junction nucleotides: 3. The CDR3 has 18 amino acids. The CDR3, as DNA: TGTGCCAGCAGCTTAGCGGGACTAGCGGGACTAAGCACAGATACGCAGTATTTT. It specifies CASSLAGLAGLSTDTQYF.

This clone is a singleton in its sample. The rearrangement joins TRBV2 to TRBJ2-7, with 10 bases aligning to TRBD2. Losses at the gene ends were 6 bases for V and 1 base for J; bases not matched to a gene: 3. The CDR3 length is 14 residues. The V gene's germline CDR1 is SNHLY and CDR2 FYNNEI. CDR3 loop: CASSGTSVSYEQYF. The CDR3 DNA reads as TGTGCCAGCAGCGGGACTAGCGTGTCCTACGAGCAGTACTTC.

The chain has TRBV10-3 and TRBJ1-5; D unresolved. V was clipped by 5 bases and J by 2 bases, with 13 bases between them. Germline CDR1 ENHRY, CDR2 SYGVKD. The CDR3 totals 15 residues. The CDR3 DNA is TGTGCCATCAGTTCCGATCTCCGGGGCAATCAGCCCCAGCATTTT. It is translated as CAISSDLRGNQPQHF.

In this sample, this clone turned up a few times. The gene calls are TRBV28 and TRBJ1-1; no reliable D call. Trimming stripped 6 bases from V and 5 bases from J, with 16 bases between. Germline V CDR1 and CDR2: MDHEN, SYDVKM. The CDR3 loop spans 14 amino acids. The CDR3 DNA reads as TGTGCCAGCAGGCTCGCGCGGGAAGGTACTGAAGCTTTCTTT. As protein: CASRLAREGTEAFF.

V and J are TRBV24-1 and TRBJ2-5, with D tentatively TRBD1 (6 bases). V was shortened by 4 bases and J by 4 bases, with 15 bases between the two germline ends. Germline V gene sequence: CDR1 KGHDR, CDR2 SFDVKD. The CDR3 spans 15 residues. CDR3 nucleotides: TGTGCCACCAGTGACCCTACAGGGCGTGGAGAGACCCAGTACTTC. This translates into CATSDPTGRGETQYF.

The chain has TRBV5-4 and TRBJ2-1, with 9 bases matching TRBD2. From germline, CDR1 is SGHNT and CDR2 YYREEE (reference sequence). This CDR3 region has 15 residues. Trimming cost V 7 bases and J 4 bases; bases outside gene matches: 9. CDR3 residues: CASRQTSGNYNEQFF. CDR3 nucleotides: TGTGCCAGCCGCCAGACTAGCGGTAATTACAATGAGCAGTTCTTC.

The chain uses TRBV27 and TRBJ2-1; 10 bases are a match to TRBD2. Per germline, CDR1 MNHEY and CDR2 SMNVEV (reference sequence). This CDR3 is built from 14 residues. Trimming removed 6 bases from V and 6 bases from J; junction bases left unmatched: 5. The DNA of the CDR3 is TGTGCCAGCAGGACCTGGACTAGCGGCAATGAGCAGTTCTTC. This sequence encodes CASRTWTSGNEQFF.

The table lists this clone with a few counts. The chain couples TRBV18 to TRBJ1-1, with D possibly being TRBD1 (6 bases). Germline V gene lookup returns CDR1 KGHSH and CDR2 LQKENI. The V end lost 3 bases, the J end lost 1 base, and 18 bases lay between the germline ends. The CDR3 consists of 17 residues. For the CDR3, the DNA is TGTGCCAGCTCACCCCAGGGACACGGGCATAAGAACACTGAAGCTTTCTTT. Its translation: CASSPQGHGHKNTEAFF.